This T cell receptor (beta chain) was profiled in a study of Tregs in tolerant kidney transplant recipients. The CDR3 covers 14 residues. Between the trimmed V and J ends, which lost 0 bases and 3 bases, there was a span of 9 bases. Germline CDR1 SGHVS, CDR2 FQNEAQ. Study-level results: Few patients were studied, so findings need validation in larger groups.

Thawed PBMCs were FACS-sorted into unstimulated CD4+CD25+CD127- regulatory T cells, CD4+CD25- non-regulatory cells, CD4 and CD8 cells. In regard to this clone: The antigen is not known.

The repertoire was sequenced with immunoSEQ multiplex PCR; TCRdb's copy has only in-frame clones and lacks some. The sample holds 80,000 to 90,000 clones, around 94% seen once. The sample comprised CD8+ T cells from blood. The chain uses TRBV7-8 and TRBJ2-7; no clear D gene. The sequence came from a human donor in good health. CDR3 DNA: TGTGCCAGCAGCTTAGCGGCTAAAATCTACGAGCAGTACTTC. This sequence encodes CASSLAAKIYEQYF.